These T cell receptor beta chains were read from a single sample in a study of cytotoxic CD8 clonotypes in ibrutinib-treated CLL. Generated by immunoSEQ multiplex PCR, the TCRdb table keeps only in-frame clones and is missing some. The sample shows 15,000 or so clones, roughly two thirds of them seen only once. The specimen comprised PBMCs, sampled before ibrutinib treatment. These receptors all come from a human donor with chronic lymphocytic leukemia. The CDR3 runs from the conserved cysteine through the conserved F or W. D genes are given only for firm matches. The size entry is marked missing in some rows and otherwise reads once, few, many or a size class.

j_gene: TRBJ1-1
d_gene: NA
len: 12
abundance: NA
v_gene: TRBV5-4
CDR3nt: TGTGCCAGCAGCTTCGTAGGGGATGAAGCTTTCTTT
CDR3aa: CASSFVGDEAFF

j_gene: TRBJ2-7
d_gene: TRBD1
len: 16
abundance: few
v_gene: TRBV7-9
CDR3nt: TGTGCCAGCAGCTTATTAGGGGGCCACAGCTCCTACGAGCAGTACTTC
CDR3aa: CASSLLGGHSSYEQYF

j_gene: TRBJ1-2
d_gene: NA
len: 15
abundance: NA
v_gene: TRBV5-5
CDR3nt: TGTGCCAGCAGCTTGCGCGCGGAAGCTAACTATGGCTACACCTTC
CDR3aa: CASSLRAEANYGYTF

j_gene: TRBJ1-1
d_gene: NA
len: 15
abundance: medium-sized
v_gene: TRBV11-1
CDR3nt: TGTGCCAGCAGCAGGACCCGAAGCGATAACACTGAAGCTTTCTTT
CDR3aa: CASSRTRSDNTEAFF

j_gene: TRBJ1-4
d_gene: NA
len: 13
abundance: NA
v_gene: TRBV5-5
CDR3nt: TGTGCCAGCAGCCGGGGTCGGAATGAAAAACTGTTTTTT
CDR3aa: CASSRGRNEKLFF

j_gene: TRBJ2-3
d_gene: NA
len: 17
abundance: NA
v_gene: TRBV19
CDR3nt: TGTGCCAGTAGTATTTCCCCCTTATCCTTGGGAACAGATACGCAGTATTTT
CDR3aa: CASSISPLSLGTDTQYF

j_gene: TRBJ2-1
d_gene: TRBD1
len: 13
abundance: NA
v_gene: TRBV7-9
CDR3nt: TGTGCCAGCAGGGAAGACAGGGACAATGAGCAGTTCTTC
CDR3aa: CASREDRDNEQFF

j_gene: TRBJ1-4
d_gene: TRBD1
len: 14
abundance: NA
v_gene: TRBV27
CDR3nt: TGTGCCAGCAGCTTAACAGGGGGGGATGAAAAACTGTTTTTT
CDR3aa: CASSLTGGDEKLFF

j_gene: TRBJ1-4
d_gene: NA
len: 14
abundance: NA
v_gene: TRBV18
CDR3nt: TGTGCCAGCTCCCCCCCGCGGCCTAATGAAAAACTGTTTTTT
CDR3aa: CASSPPRPNEKLFF

j_gene: TRBJ2-1
d_gene: NA
len: 11
abundance: NA
v_gene: TRBV20-1
CDR3nt: TGCAGTGCTAGAGGAAGCGGTGAGCAGTTCTTC
CDR3aa: CSARGSGEQFF

j_gene: TRBJ1-2
d_gene: NA
len: 17
abundance: many
v_gene: TRBV4-1
CDR3nt: TGCGCCAGCAGCCAAGTCCCCGGCGGCGGATCCATCTATGGCTACACCTTC
CDR3aa: CASSQVPGGGSIYGYTF

j_gene: TRBJ1-2
d_gene: NA
len: 14
abundance: large
v_gene: TRBV4-1
CDR3nt: TGCGCCAGCAGCCAAGATCGGTCTAGAGATGGCTACACCTTC
CDR3aa: CASSQDRSRDGYTF

j_gene: TRBJ2-7
d_gene: NA
len: 13
abundance: NA
v_gene: TRBV11-2
CDR3nt: TGTGCCAGCAGCTTAGGCTTGGCGTGGGAGCAGTACTTC
CDR3aa: CASSLGLAWEQYF

j_gene: TRBJ2-3
d_gene: NA
len: 16
abundance: few
v_gene: TRBV18
CDR3nt: TGTGCCAGCTCACCCCCAAGGACAGCTAGCACAGATACGCAGTATTTT
CDR3aa: CASSPPRTASTDTQYF

j_gene: TRBJ1-2
d_gene: TRBD1
len: 14
abundance: NA
v_gene: TRBV19
CDR3nt: TGTGCCACAAAGACCGGGACAGGGTGGTATGGCTACACCTTC
CDR3aa: CATKTGTGWYGYTF

j_gene: TRBJ2-5
d_gene: NA
len: 11
abundance: NA
v_gene: TRBV10-3
CDR3nt: TGTGCCATCTCGGGCGGGGAGACCCAGTACTTC
CDR3aa: CAISGGETQYF

j_gene: TRBJ2-5
d_gene: TRBD1
len: 15
abundance: few
v_gene: TRBV5-1
CDR3nt: TGCGCCAGCAGCTCAGGACAGGGGGGGGGAGAGACCCAGTACTTC
CDR3aa: CASSSGQGGGETQYF

j_gene: TRBJ2-1
d_gene: TRBD1
len: 15
abundance: NA
v_gene: TRBV5-1
CDR3nt: TGCGCCAGCACCCCCGGGACAGGGCAACTTAGGGAGCAGTTCTTC
CDR3aa: CASTPGTGQLREQFF

j_gene: TRBJ2-1
d_gene: TRBD2
len: 13
abundance: once
v_gene: TRBV6-5
CDR3nt: TGTGCCAGCAGTTACTCGGGCGGGGGTGAGCAGTTCTTC
CDR3aa: CASSYSGGGEQFF

j_gene: TRBJ1-1
d_gene: NA
len: 11
abundance: NA
v_gene: TRBV4-3
CDR3nt: TGCGCCAGTGACGGGGGTACTGAAGCTTTCTTT
CDR3aa: CASDGGTEAFF

j_gene: TRBJ1-6
d_gene: NA
len: 13
abundance: NA
v_gene: TRBV6-1
CDR3nt: TGTGCCAGCAGTGAAGTTGGGGGTTCACCCCTCCACTTT
CDR3aa: CASSEVGGSPLHF

j_gene: TRBJ1-2
d_gene: TRBD1
len: 15
abundance: many
v_gene: TRBV9
CDR3nt: TGTGCCAGCAGCGCCGGCCGGGACAGCAACTATGGCTACACCTTC
CDR3aa: CASSAGRDSNYGYTF

j_gene: TRBJ2-5
d_gene: TRBD1
len: 16
abundance: NA
v_gene: TRBV9
CDR3nt: TGTGCCAGCAGCGTAGGAGGGACAGGGGGCGGGGAGACCCAGTACTTC
CDR3aa: CASSVGGTGGGETQYF

j_gene: TRBJ1-1
d_gene: NA
len: 10
abundance: NA
v_gene: TRBV7-9
CDR3nt: TGTGCCAGCGAAAAAACTGAAGCTTTCTTT
CDR3aa: CASEKTEAFF